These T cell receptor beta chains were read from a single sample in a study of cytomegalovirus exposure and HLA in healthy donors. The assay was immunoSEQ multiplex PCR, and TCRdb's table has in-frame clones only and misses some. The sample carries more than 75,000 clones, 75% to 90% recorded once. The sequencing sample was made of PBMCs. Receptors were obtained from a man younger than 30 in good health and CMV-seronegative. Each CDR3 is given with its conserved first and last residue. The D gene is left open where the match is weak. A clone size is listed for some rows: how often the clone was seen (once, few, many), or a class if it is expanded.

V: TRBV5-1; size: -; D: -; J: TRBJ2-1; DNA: TGCGCCAGCAGCTTGGCCCTATCGAGCTCCTACAATGAGCAGTTCTTC; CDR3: CASSLALSSSYNEQFF
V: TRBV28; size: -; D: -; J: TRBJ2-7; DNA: TGTGCCAGCAATATTGGGGCTGCCGAGCAGTACTTC; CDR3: CASNIGAAEQYF
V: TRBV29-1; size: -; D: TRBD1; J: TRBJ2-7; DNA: TGCAGCGTTGAAGGGCCCGGGACAGGGGGCGTTTACGAGCAGTACTTC; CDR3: CSVEGPGTGGVYEQYF
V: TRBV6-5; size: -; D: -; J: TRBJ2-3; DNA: TGTGCCAGCAGTTACGAGGGGGCAGATACGCAGTATTTT; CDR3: CASSYEGADTQYF
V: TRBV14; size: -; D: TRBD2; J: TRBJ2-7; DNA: TGTGCCAGCAGCCAAGCCGCACTAAATACGGGACTAGGATACGAGCAGTACTTC; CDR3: CASSQAALNTGLGYEQYF
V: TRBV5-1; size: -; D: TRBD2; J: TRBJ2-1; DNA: TGCGCCAGCAGCTACTACTCCGGACTAGCGGGAGGTATCTACAATGAGCAGTTCTTC; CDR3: CASSYYSGLAGGIYNEQFF
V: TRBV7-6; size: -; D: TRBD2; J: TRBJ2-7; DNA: TGTGCCAGCAGCCAAGGGACTAGCGGGACCTCTAGTCTTTACGAGCAGTACTTC; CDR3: CASSQGTSGTSSLYEQYF
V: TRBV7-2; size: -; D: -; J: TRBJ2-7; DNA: TGTGCCAGCAGCTTCGTCAGGTCCTACGAGCAGTACTTC; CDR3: CASSFVRSYEQYF
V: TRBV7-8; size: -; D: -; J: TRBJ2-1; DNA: TGTGCCAGCAGCTCGGACACCTACTCCTACAATGAGCAGTTCTTC; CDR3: CASSSDTYSYNEQFF
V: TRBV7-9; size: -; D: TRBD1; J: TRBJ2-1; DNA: TGTGCCAGCAGCACCTGGGACAGCCATAGCTCCTACAATGAGCAGTTCTTC; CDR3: CASSTWDSHSSYNEQFF
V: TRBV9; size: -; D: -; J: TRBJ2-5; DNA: TGTGCCAGCAGCCTAACCTCACAGCAAGAGACCCAGTACTTC; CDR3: CASSLTSQQETQYF
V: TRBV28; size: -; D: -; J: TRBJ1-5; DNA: TGTGCCAGCAGTTTACGCCTCGGACAGATTCAGCCCCAGCATTTT; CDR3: CASSLRLGQIQPQHF
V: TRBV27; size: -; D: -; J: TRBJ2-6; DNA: TGTGCCAGCAAGCTTAGTAACGCTGGGGCCAACGTCCTGACTTTC; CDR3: CASKLSNAGANVLTF
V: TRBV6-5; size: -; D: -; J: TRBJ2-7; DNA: TGTGCCAGCAGTTACGTTCCTAAGGAGCATGGCGAGCAGTACTTC; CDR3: CASSYVPKEHGEQYF
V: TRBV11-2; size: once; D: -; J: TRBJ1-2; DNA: TGTGCCAGCAGCTTATCAGGGCTAGGTGGCTACACCTTC; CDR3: CASSLSGLGGYTF
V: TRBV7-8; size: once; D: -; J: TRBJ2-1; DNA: TGTGCCAGCAGCTTAACGGTTTCCTACAATGAGCAGTTCTTC; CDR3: CASSLTVSYNEQFF
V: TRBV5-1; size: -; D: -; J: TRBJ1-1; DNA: TGCGCCAGCAGCTTGGTACAGGGTGGCACTGAAGCTTTCTTT; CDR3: CASSLVQGGTEAFF
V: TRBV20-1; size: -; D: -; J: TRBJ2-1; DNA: TGCAGTGCTCTACAGGGTAATGAGCAGTTCTTC; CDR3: CSALQGNEQFF
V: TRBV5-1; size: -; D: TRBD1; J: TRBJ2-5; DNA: TGCGCCAGCAGCGTAGGGACAGGGTTACAGACCCAGTACTTC; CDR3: CASSVGTGLQTQYF
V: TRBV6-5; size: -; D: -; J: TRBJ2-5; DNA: TGTGCCAGCAGTCGGCCGGGACAAGAGACCCAGTACTTC; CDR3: CASSRPGQETQYF
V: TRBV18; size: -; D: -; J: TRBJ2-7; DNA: TGTGCCAGCTCACCGAAACAGGACTCCTACGAGCAGTACTTC; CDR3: CASSPKQDSYEQYF
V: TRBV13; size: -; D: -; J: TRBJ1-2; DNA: TGTGCCAGCAGCCGAGGGATAAGAGGTCAAGCTAACTATGGCTACACCTTC; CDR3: CASSRGIRGQANYGYTF
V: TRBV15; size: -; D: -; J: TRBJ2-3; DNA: TGTGCCACCAGCAGAGCGGGAGCCACAGATACGCAGTATTTT; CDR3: CATSRAGATDTQYF
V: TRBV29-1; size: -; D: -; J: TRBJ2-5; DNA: TGCAGCGTTGAGGGCAGGGAAGAGACCCAGTACTTC; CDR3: CSVEGREETQYF
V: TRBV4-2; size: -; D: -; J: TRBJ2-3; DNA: TGTGCCAGCAGCCAAGATCAAAGCGATACGCAGTATTTT; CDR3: CASSQDQSDTQYF
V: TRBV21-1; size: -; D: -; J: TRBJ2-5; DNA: TGTGCCAGCAGCAAAGGGCGGTCAGGGAAGAAAGAGACCCAGTACTTC; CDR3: CASSKGRSGKKETQYF
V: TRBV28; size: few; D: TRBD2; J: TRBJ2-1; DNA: TGTGCCAGCACGCCAACGCGGACTAGCGGTCTAAATGAGCAGTTCTTC; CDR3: CASTPTRTSGLNEQFF
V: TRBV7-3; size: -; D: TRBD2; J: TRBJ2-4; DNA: TGTGCCAGCAGCCCCACGGGAGGAGGCAAAAACATTCAGTACTTC; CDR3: CASSPTGGGKNIQYF
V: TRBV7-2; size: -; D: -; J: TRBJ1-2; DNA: TGTGCCAGCAGCTTAGCGGGGGCAAATGGCTACACCTTC; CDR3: CASSLAGANGYTF
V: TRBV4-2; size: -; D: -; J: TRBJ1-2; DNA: TGTGCCAGCAGCGAACTGAAGCCTAACTATGGCTACACCTTC; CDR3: CASSELKPNYGYTF
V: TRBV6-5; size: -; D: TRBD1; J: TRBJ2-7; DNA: TGTGCCAGCAGTCCAGGGACAGGAGTTTCCTACGAGCAGTACTTC; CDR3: CASSPGTGVSYEQYF
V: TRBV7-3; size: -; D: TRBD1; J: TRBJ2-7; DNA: TGTGCCAGCAGCTTAGGCGCAACAGGGGGGACCTACGAGCAGTACTTC; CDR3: CASSLGATGGTYEQYF
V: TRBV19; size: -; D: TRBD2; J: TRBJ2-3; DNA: TGTGCCAGTAGTCCCAGACTAGCGGGGAGATACACAGATACGCAGTATTTT; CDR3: CASSPRLAGRYTDTQYF
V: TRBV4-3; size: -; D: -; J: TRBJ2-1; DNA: TGCGCCAGCAGCCAAGACTCGGAGACCGAGCAGTTCTTC; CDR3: CASSQDSETEQFF
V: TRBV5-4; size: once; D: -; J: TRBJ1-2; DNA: TGTGCCAGCAGCAGCCCGATCCGTTCTGCTATCTATGGCTACACCTTC; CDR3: CASSSPIRSAIYGYTF
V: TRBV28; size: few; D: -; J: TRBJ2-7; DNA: TGTGCCAGCAGCGACAGTAACTCCTACGAGCAGTACTTC; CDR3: CASSDSNSYEQYF
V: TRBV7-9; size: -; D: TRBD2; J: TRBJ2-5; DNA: TGTTCCAGCAGCCCGGAAACAGTAGCGGGACAAGAGACCCAGTACTTC; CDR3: CSSSPETVAGQETQYF
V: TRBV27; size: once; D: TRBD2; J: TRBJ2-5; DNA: TGTGCCAGCAGTTCCTTTGGGACTAGCGGGAGGGAAACACAAGAGACCCAGTACTTC; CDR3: CASSSFGTSGRETQETQYF
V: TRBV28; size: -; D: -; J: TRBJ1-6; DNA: TGTGCCAGCAGACCCCGACAGGCGCGGTTAAGCTCCTATAATTCACCCCTCCACTTT; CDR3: CASRPRQARLSSYNSPLHF
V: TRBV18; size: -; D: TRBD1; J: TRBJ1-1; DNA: TGTGCCAGCTCGGCCGGGACAGGGGGTTCGAGGGAAGCTTTCTTT; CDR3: CASSAGTGGSREAFF
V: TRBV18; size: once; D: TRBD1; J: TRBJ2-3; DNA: TGTGCCAGCTCACGGACAGGGATAAGCACAGATACGCAGTATTTT; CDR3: CASSRTGISTDTQYF
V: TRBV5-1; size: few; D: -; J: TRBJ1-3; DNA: TGCGCCAGCAGTTTGGAAACAGGTGCCGGAAACACCATATATTTT; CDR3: CASSLETGAGNTIYF
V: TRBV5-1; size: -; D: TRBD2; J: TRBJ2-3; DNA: TGCGCCAGCAGCCTCGGGACTAGCGGGAGGAGGGATACGCAGTATTTT; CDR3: CASSLGTSGRRDTQYF
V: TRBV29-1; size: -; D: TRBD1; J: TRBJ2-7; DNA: TGCAGCGTCCGAGACAGGGCCAACGAGCAGTACTTC; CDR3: CSVRDRANEQYF
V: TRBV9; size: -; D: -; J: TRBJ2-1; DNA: TGTGCCAGCAGCGTTGAACTACTCCCCGTGGACTCCTACAATGAGCAGTTCTTC; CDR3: CASSVELLPVDSYNEQFF
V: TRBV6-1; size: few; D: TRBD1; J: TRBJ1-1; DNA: TGTGCCAGCAGTGAAAGTGCAGGGGCAGGGGGAACTGAAGCTTTCTTT; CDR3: CASSESAGAGGTEAFF
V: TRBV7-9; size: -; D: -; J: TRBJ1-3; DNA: TGTGCCATCCGCCGGATGGGGGCTAAGGTTTCTGGAAACACCATATATTTT; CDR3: CAIRRMGAKVSGNTIYF
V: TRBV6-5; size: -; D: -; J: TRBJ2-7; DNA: TGTGCCAGCAGCTACTCTGCTAGTACCCACGAGCAGTACTTC; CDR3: CASSYSASTHEQYF
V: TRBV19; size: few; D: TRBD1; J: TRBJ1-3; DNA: TGTGCCAGTACCTCGACAGGGGGCTTTTCTGGAAACACCATATATTTT; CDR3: CASTSTGGFSGNTIYF